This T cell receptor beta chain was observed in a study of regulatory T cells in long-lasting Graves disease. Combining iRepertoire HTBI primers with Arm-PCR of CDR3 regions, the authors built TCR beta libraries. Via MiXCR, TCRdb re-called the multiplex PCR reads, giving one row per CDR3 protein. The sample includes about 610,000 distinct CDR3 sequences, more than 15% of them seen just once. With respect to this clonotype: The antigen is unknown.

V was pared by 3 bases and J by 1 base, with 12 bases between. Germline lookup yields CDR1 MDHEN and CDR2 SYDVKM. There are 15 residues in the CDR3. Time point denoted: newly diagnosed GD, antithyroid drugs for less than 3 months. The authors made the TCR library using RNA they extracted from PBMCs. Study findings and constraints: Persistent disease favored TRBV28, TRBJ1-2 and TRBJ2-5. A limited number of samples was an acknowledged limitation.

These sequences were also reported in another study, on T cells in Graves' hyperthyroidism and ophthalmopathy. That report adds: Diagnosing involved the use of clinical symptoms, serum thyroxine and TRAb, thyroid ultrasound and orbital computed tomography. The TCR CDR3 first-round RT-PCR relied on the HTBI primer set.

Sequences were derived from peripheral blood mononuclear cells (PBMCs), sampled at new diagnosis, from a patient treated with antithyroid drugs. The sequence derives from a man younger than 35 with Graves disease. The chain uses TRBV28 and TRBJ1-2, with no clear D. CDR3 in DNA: TGTGCCAGCAGTTTCATGGACGTCATTAACTATGGCTACACCTTC. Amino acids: CASSFMDVINYGYTF.